This TCR beta chain was observed in a study of T cell repertoires in cytomegalovirus infection. Overall study results and limits: Identification of carriers of CMV plus the relevant HLA was achieved through cumulative public TCR beta family frequency.

TCRdb re-derived calls from the reads in MiXCR, one entry per CDR3 protein. The sample carries fewer than 400,000 distinct CDR3 sequences, 15% to 20% recorded once. Germline CDR1 DFQATT, CDR2 SNEGSKA (reference sequence). CDR3 length equals 15 residues. V was clipped by 3 bases and J by 4 bases, with 18 bases between them. About this clonotype itself: Its antigen is still unknown.

This chain uses TRBV20-1 with TRBJ1-1; maybe TRBD1 (6 bases). This TCR derives from a human donor in good health (CMV status not recorded). Some clones in this sample may be carry-over from other donors' samples. Sequencing was carried out using PBMCs. The CDR3 region has the DNA TGCAGTGCTAGGAAGCCCGGGGGGGCGGTCACTGAAGCTTTCTTT. It is translated as CSARKPGGAVTEAFF.